This T cell receptor beta chain originates from a study of beta chain features in type 1 diabetes. The overall study: Patients were similar to healthy donors in age and gender (as well as in cell yields).

About this clone itself: Its antigen is undetermined.

Overall study findings and caveats: There was a moderate but significant shortening of TCRB CDR3s in all four CD4+ subsets of Type 1 diabetes patients. HLA influence on TCRB rearrangement stayed unresolved here.

The study reverse transcribed the entire isolated RNA, so it sequenced expressed TCRB transcripts. Only in-frame clones appear in the TCRdb table, and some are missing; sequencing was by immunoSEQ multiplex PCR. The sample comprises under 400,000 clones, roughly 12% of which are singletons, and around 0.0099% rests with the top ten. The specimen sequenced was naive CD4+ T cells from blood. The source is a woman aged 18-29 years with type 1 diabetes.

The CDR3 sequence is CASSQVGTAQETQYF. CDR3 nucleotides: TGCGCCAGCAGCCAAGTAGGGACAGCCCAAGAGACCCAGTACTTC. The V gene is TRBV4-3, the J gene TRBJ2-5; 7 bases line up with TRBD1. The trim removed 1 base at V and 1 base at J, leaving 3 bases unmatched. The CDR3 has 15 amino acids. The germline V gene encodes CDR1 LGHNA and CDR2 YSLEER.